The 30 T cell receptor beta chains given below trace back to one sample, sequenced in a study of human T cells and chemical hapten exposure. Time point given: patch test 1, 2 weeks after DPC sensitization. The treatment was: therapeutic diphenylcyclopropenone sensitization with weekly scalp DPC. MiXCR, applied by TCRdb to the RACE reads, yields one record per CDR3 protein. The sample includes 90,000 or so distinct CDR3 sequences, 10% of them seen just once. Sequenced here: whole blood, sampled in connection with sensitization to the hapten diphenylcyclopropenone (DPC). These receptors were obtained from a man aged 40-49 years with alopecia areata. Some clones in this sample may be carry-over from other donors' samples.

This clonotype was picked up a small number of times. V and J are TRBV29-1 and TRBJ2-2, with D perhaps matching TRBD2 (5 bases). V was cut by 3 bases and J by 6 bases, with 14 bases left in between. The CDR3 has 14 amino acids. Germline V gene data show CDR1 as SQVTM and CDR2 as ANQGSEA. CDR3 sequence (DNA): TGCAGCGTTGAGGCCAGAGCCGGGGCCGGGGAGCTGTTTTTT. Protein: CSVEARAGAGELFF.

V usage is TRBV2 and J usage is TRBJ2-1; TRBD1 matches at 9 bases. In germline, CDR1 is SNHLY, CDR2 FYNNEI. The CDR3 is 13 amino acids. With 8 bases clipped from V and 4 bases from J, the junction kept 3 bases outside the gene matches. In DNA, the CDR3 is TGTGCCAGCCGGGACAGGGTTTACAATGAGCAGTTCTTC. It is translated as CASRDRVYNEQFF.

J is TRBJ2-4 and V is TRBV12-3 or TRBV12-4; D is perhaps TRBD1 (5 bases). Trimming removed 5 bases at V and 0 bases at J, with 14 bases between. This CDR3 is built from 16 residues. The CDR3 is CASSVIGQLAKNIQYF. In nucleotides, the CDR3 is TGTGCCAGCAGTGTGATAGGACAACTAGCCAAAAACATTCAGTACTTC.

The rearrangement links TRBV7-9 to TRBJ2-5; TRBD1 matches at 7 bases. The CDR3 contains 13 residues. Unmatched junction bases numbered 4, after V lost 5 bases and J lost 4 bases. Germline values: CDR1 SEHNR, CDR2 FQNEAQ (reference sequence). The CDR3 loop is CASSHPGGETQYF. CDR3 nucleotides: TGTGCCAGCAGCCATCCAGGGGGAGAGACCCAGTACTTC. Looking up the rest from reference TRBV7-9 and TRBJ2-5 gives the full variable domain: DTGVSQNPRHKITKRGQNVTFRCDPISEHNRLYWYRQTLGQGPEFLTYFQNEAQLEKSRLLSDRFSAERPKGSFSTLEIQRTEQGDSAMYLCASSHPGGETQYFGPGTRLLVL.

This clonotype was counted at least ten times. CDR3 nucleotides: TGTGCCAGCAGTTTAGGGAAGGGGACTGAAGCTTTCTTT. As protein: CASSLGKGTEAFF. The chain combines TRBV12-3 or TRBV12-4 with TRBJ1-1; D may be TRBD1 (5 bases). The CDR3 totals 13 residues. V lost 1 base to trimming and J lost 5 bases, with 8 bases between them.

Many counts were recorded for this clonotype. The chain couples TRBV6-1 to TRBJ1-2; no clear D gene. The CDR3 loop spans 14 amino acids. With 5 bases removed from V and 8 bases from J, the gap between germline ends came to 18 bases. CDR1 is MNHNS and CDR2 is SASEGT in the germline V gene. The CDR3 DNA is TGTGCCAGCAGTCCCGACGCTCCCCCCGGAGGCTACACCTTC. Translation: CASSPDAPPGGYTF.

The chain uses TRBV5-1 and TRBJ2-3; a weak D match, TRBD2 (5 bases). The CDR3 covers 16 residues. Germline-derived CDR1 and CDR2 are SGHRS and YFSETQ. Trimming took 0 bases from V and 5 from J, leaving 16 bases between them. This CDR3 reads CASSLDSIVAKDTQYF. The CDR3 DNA follows: TGCGCCAGCAGCTTGGATTCGATAGTAGCGAAAGATACGCAGTATTTT.

The J gene is TRBJ2-7, the V gene TRBV7-6, with 10 bases matching TRBD2. Trimming took 2 bases from V and 5 from J; bases not matched to a gene: 6. This CDR3 has 15 residues. Germline V gene sequence: CDR1 SGHVS, CDR2 FNYEAQ. CDR3: CASSLKAGGSHEQYV. The CDR3 coding sequence is TGTGCCAGCAGCTTAAAAGCGGGAGGGTCCCACGAGCAGTACGTC.

This clonotype has just a few counts. The J gene is TRBJ2-7, the V gene TRBV19; TRBD2 agrees at 10 bases. The trim removed 4 bases at V and 5 bases at J, leaving 5 bases unmatched. This CDR3 region has 14 residues. Germline CDR1 reads LNHDA; CDR2 reads SQIVND (reference sequence). The CDR3 here is CASSSSGRTHEQYF. The CDR3 DNA is TGTGCCAGTAGTAGTAGCGGGAGGACCCACGAGCAGTACTTC.

This sequence joins TRBV12-3 or TRBV12-4 and TRBJ2-6; D is ambiguous. V was cut by 2 bases and J by 4 bases, with 12 bases left in between. This CDR3 has 16 residues. DNA of the CDR3: TGTGCCAGCAGTTTATTCGGTTTTACCGGGGCCAACGTCCTGACTTTC. Its translation is CASSLFGFTGANVLTF.

V usage is TRBV6-5 and J usage is TRBJ2-7; 11 positions agree with TRBD2. V shed 6 bases and J 7 bases; nucleotides not matched to a gene: 11. The CDR3 is made up of 15 amino acids. The germline CDR1 and CDR2 sequences are MNHEY and SVGAGI. The CDR3 is CASRTGTSGDYEQYV. DNA for the CDR3: TGTGCCAGCAGGACCGGGACTAGCGGAGATTATGAGCAGTACGTC.

A few counts support this clonotype. The J gene is TRBJ1-6, the V gene TRBV12-3 or TRBV12-4; possibly TRBD1 for D (5 bases). The CDR3 is made up of 13 amino acids. Trimming cost V 3 bases and J 7 bases, with 7 bases left between them. DNA for the CDR3: TGTGCCAGCAGTTTTAGGGGAAATTCACCCCTCCACTTT. It encodes CASSFRGNSPLHF.

The chain links TRBV5-1 to TRBJ2-5; D gene ambiguous. This CDR3 has 12 residues. V was pared by 3 bases and J by 4 bases, with 7 bases between. CDR1 and CDR2 from the germline V gene are SGHRS and YFSETQ. The DNA for the CDR3 is TGCGCCAGCAGCTCCCCCCTAGAGACCCAGTACTTC. It specifies CASSSPLETQYF.

In this sample, this clonotype turned up a few times. The rearrangement links TRBV28 to TRBJ1-2, with unresolved D. The V and J ends lost 5 bases and 5 bases respectively, with 6 bases between them. The CDR3 has 11 residues. The germline V gene has CDR1 MDHEN and CDR2 SYDVKM. The CDR3 sequence is CASSQTYGYTF. For the CDR3, the DNA is TGTGCCAGCAGTCAGACTTATGGCTACACCTTC.

The chain links TRBV28 to TRBJ1-1; TRBD1 is a possible D gene (5 bases). The V and J ends lost 3 bases and 3 bases respectively, with 5 bases between them. Germline loops: CDR1 MDHEN, CDR2 SYDVKM. The CDR3 totals 12 residues. The DNA of the CDR3 is TGTGCCAGCAGTTTGACAGACACTGAAGCTTTCTTT. Its protein is CASSLTDTEAFF.

This clonotype was seen a few times. This rearrangement joins TRBV12-3 or TRBV12-4 to TRBJ2-3; the match to TRBD2 covers 11 bases. The J segment lost 2 bases and the V segment lost 3 bases, leaving 4 bases of the junction unmatched. The CDR3 is 16 amino acids. The CDR3 coding sequence is TGTGCCAGCAGTTTTCTACTAGCGGGAGCCACAGATACGCAGTATTTT. This encodes CASSFLLAGATDTQYF.

This clonotype was counted between two and nine times. The rearrangement uses TRBV6-1 and TRBJ2-4; D may be TRBD1 (6 bases). Germline CDR1 reads MNHNS; CDR2 reads SASEGT. V lost 4 bases and J 7 bases, leaving 14 bases between the germline ends. This CDR3 spans 14 amino acids. The CDR3 coding sequence is TGTGCCAGCAGTGGTGGGCTGGGGGCGAACATTCAGTACTTC. Amino acids: CASSGGLGANIQYF.

The V gene is TRBV28, the J gene TRBJ2-2, with 9 positions matching TRBD1. The length of the CDR3 is 15 residues. V lost 7 bases, J lost 5 bases, and 8 bases stayed unmatched. The V gene's germline CDR1 is MDHEN and CDR2 SYDVKM. CDR3 DNA sequence: TGTGCCAGCATCCATGGGACAGGGAGAACCGGGGAGCTGTTTTTT. Its protein product is CASIHGTGRTGELFF. The full variable domain, completed using reference TRBV28 and TRBJ2-2, is DVKVTQSSRYLVKRTGEKVFLECVQDMDHENMFWYRQDPGLGLRLIYFSYDVKMKEKGDIPEGYSVSREKKERFSLILESASTNQTSMYLCASIHGTGRTGELFFGEGSRLTVL.

V gene TRBV28 combines with J gene TRBJ1-2, with D unclear. The CDR3 runs 13 residues. V lost 5 bases and J 5 bases, leaving 12 bases between the germline ends. The V gene's germline CDR1 is MDHEN and CDR2 SYDVKM. CDR3: CASSPERAYGYTF. CDR3 nucleotides: TGTGCCAGCAGTCCCGAGAGGGCTTATGGCTACACCTTC.

The chain uses TRBV6-6 and TRBJ2-2, with unresolved D. Trimming left V 2 bases short and J 4 bases short, with 8 bases between. The germline V gene encodes CDR1 MNHNY and CDR2 SVGAGI (reference sequence). The CDR3 runs to 14 residues. CDR3 DNA: TGTGCCAGCAGTTACCCCAGAGGCACCGGGGAGCTGTTTTTT. This gives the protein CASSYPRGTGELFF.

This clonotype turned up a few times. The chain carries TRBV18 and TRBJ2-6, with D uncertain. V dropped 2 bases and J dropped 0 bases, with 14 bases sitting between them. From germline, CDR1 is KGHSH and CDR2 LQKENI. The CDR3 contains 18 residues. CDR3 amino acids: CASSPNGPSNSGANVLTF. The CDR3 DNA reads as TGTGCCAGCTCACCAAACGGGCCTTCTAACTCTGGGGCCAACGTCCTGACTTTC. Drawing the rest from reference TRBV18 and TRBJ2-6, the complete variable domain is NAGVMQNPRHLVRRRGQEARLRCSPMKGHSHVYWYRQLPEEGLKFMVYLQKENIIDESGMPKERFSAEFPKEGPSILRIQQVVRGDSAAYFCASSPNGPSNSGANVLTFGAGSRLTVL.

This clonotype was recorded a few times. The CDR3 reads CASSRQAGTDTQYF. The CDR3 nucleotides read TGTGCCAGCAGCCGCCAGGCGGGCACAGATACGCAGTATTTT. This rearrangement joins TRBV12-3 or TRBV12-4 to TRBJ2-3; no definite D call. CDR3 length: 14 amino acids. V was cut by 6 bases and J by 1 base, with 11 bases left in between.

J is TRBJ1-5 and V is TRBV7-9; 8 bases agree with TRBD1. Germline loops: CDR1 SEHNR, CDR2 FQNEAQ (reference sequence). The CDR3 runs to 14 residues. Trimming at V came to 0 bases and at J to 7 bases, leaving 2 bases not matched to a gene. This CDR3 is CASSLAAGGQPQHF. Written as DNA, the CDR3 is TGTGCCAGCAGCTTAGCGGCAGGGGGCCAGCCCCAGCATTTT.

The chain joins TRBV19 to TRBJ1-1; 8 nucleotides align to TRBD1. There are 14 residues in the CDR3. Germline V lookup: CDR1 LNHDA, CDR2 SQIVND (reference sequence). The CDR3 loop reads CHSRRGPTDTEAFF. Written as DNA, the CDR3 is TGTCATTCTCGCAGGGGGCCAACAGACACTGAAGCTTTCTTT.

The gene calls are TRBV4-2 and TRBJ2-5; D may correspond to TRBD1 or TRBD2 (5 bases each). Germline V CDR1 and CDR2: LGHNA, YNFKEQ. V gave up 0 bases and J gave up 5 bases, with 19 bases separating them. This CDR3 spans 17 amino acids. CDR3 DNA: TGTGCCAGCAGCCAAGAGAGGGATGGGGGAGAGGTGGAGACCCAGTACTTC. Encoded protein: CASSQERDGGEVETQYF.

The table lists this clonotype with many counts. V gene TRBV7-9 combines with J gene TRBJ2-7, with D maybe TRBD1 (5 bases). The CDR3 totals 13 residues. V lost 4 bases and J lost 2, with 9 bases in between. CDR1 SEHNR and CDR2 FQNEAQ come from the germline V gene (reference sequence). CDR3 bases: TGTGCCAGCAGCTCCGAGACAGCCTACGAGCAGTACGTC. Protein product: CASSSETAYEQYV.

In its sample, this clonotype was seen a few times. The CDR3 sequence is CATSDLRTTDTQYF. As DNA, the CDR3 is TGTGCCACCAGTGATTTGCGGACCACAGATACGCAGTATTTT. The J gene is TRBJ2-3, the V gene TRBV24-1, with unresolved D. Germline-derived CDR1 and CDR2 are KGHDR and SFDVKD. V gave up 0 bases and J gave up 2 bases, with 5 bases separating them. The CDR3 spans 14 residues.

Many counts were recorded for this clonotype. This chain uses TRBV5-1 with TRBJ1-4; tentative D call: TRBD1 (6 bases). CDR3 length equals 16 residues. The V and J ends lost 3 bases and 3 bases respectively, with 15 bases between them. Per the germline V gene, CDR1 is SGHRS and CDR2 is YFSETQ. The CDR3 protein is CASSSNWGPSNEKLFF. The CDR3 nucleotides are TGCGCCAGCAGCTCGAACTGGGGGCCTTCTAATGAAAAACTGTTTTTT.

This clonotype was seen ten or more times. The V and J genes are TRBV18 and TRBJ1-2; 8 bases map to TRBD1. Looked up from germline, CDR1 is KGHSH and CDR2 is LQKENI. This CDR3 contains 15 residues. Trimming at V came to 2 bases and at J to 4 bases, leaving 6 bases not matched to a gene. The CDR3: CASSPNRGTGYGYTF. CDR3 nucleotide sequence: TGTGCCAGCTCACCAAACAGGGGGACTGGCTATGGCTACACCTTC.

The rearrangement joins TRBV6-2 or TRBV6-3 to TRBJ1-5, with unresolved D. The V and J ends lost 0 bases and 0 bases respectively, with 15 bases between them. The CDR3 sequence is 18 residues long. The germline V gene has CDR1 MNHEY and CDR2 SVGEGT. CDR3 in amino acids: CASSYSYGSAYSNQPQHF. For the CDR3, the DNA is TGTGCCAGCAGTTACTCGTATGGCTCTGCTTATAGCAATCAGCCCCAGCATTTT.